Sequencing of this T cell receptor beta chain was carried out in a study of blood T cell repertoires in COVID-19. Background on the study: The United States, Italy and Spain provided the acute and convalescent COVID-19 samples. PBMCs, B-cell-depleted T cells, or T cells were the source of the cDNA or gDNA that made up the material.

In the authors' workflow: Reference gene primer amplification yielded estimated nucleated cell counts. The method was immunoSEQ multiplex PCR; TCRdb's version includes in-frame clones alone and lacks a portion of them. V, J and clone size derive from that table, while D and trimming were established from the DNA sequence. The table includes roughly 200,000 clones, approximately 90% detected once. The germline V gene encodes CDR1 MDHEN and CDR2 SYDVKM. The germline V and J ends were trimmed by 3 bases and 4 bases, with 13 bases remaining between them. There are 15 residues in the CDR3. The TCR originated in a man older than 75 with acute or convalescent COVID-19. Sequencing input: peripheral blood. V usage is TRBV28 and J usage is TRBJ2-1, with D perhaps TRBD2 (5 bases). The CDR3 DNA sequence: TGTGCCAGCAGTTTGAGTACGGGATCTTACAATGAGCAGTTCTTC. Its protein product is CASSLSTGSYNEQFF.